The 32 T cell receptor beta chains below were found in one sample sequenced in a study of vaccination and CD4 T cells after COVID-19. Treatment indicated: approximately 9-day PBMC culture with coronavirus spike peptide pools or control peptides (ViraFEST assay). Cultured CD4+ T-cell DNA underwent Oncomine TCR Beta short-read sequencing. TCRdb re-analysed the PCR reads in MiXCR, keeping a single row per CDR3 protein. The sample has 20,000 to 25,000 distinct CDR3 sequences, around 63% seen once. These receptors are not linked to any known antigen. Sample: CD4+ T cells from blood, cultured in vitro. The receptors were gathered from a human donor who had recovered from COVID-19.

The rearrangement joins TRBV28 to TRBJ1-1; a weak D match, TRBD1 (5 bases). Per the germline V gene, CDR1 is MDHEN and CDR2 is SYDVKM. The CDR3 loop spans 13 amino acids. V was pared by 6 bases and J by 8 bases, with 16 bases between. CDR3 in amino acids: CASRPTTRGEAFF. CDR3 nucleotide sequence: TGTGCCAGCAGACCTACCACGAGGGGAGAAGCTTTCTTT.

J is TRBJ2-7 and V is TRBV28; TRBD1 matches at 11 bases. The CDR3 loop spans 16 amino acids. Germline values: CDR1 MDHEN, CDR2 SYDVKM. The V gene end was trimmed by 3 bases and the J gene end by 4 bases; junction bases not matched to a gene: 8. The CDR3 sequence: CASSLGGTGGRYEQYF. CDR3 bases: TGTGCCAGCAGTTTGGGGGGGACAGGGGGGAGGTACGAGCAGTACTTC.

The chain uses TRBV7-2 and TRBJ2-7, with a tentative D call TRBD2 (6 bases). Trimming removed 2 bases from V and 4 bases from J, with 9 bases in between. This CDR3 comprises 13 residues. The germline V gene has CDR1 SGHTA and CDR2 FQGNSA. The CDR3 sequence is CASSLPGGYEQYF. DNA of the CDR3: TGTGCCAGCAGCTTACCCGGGGGTTACGAGCAGTACTTC.

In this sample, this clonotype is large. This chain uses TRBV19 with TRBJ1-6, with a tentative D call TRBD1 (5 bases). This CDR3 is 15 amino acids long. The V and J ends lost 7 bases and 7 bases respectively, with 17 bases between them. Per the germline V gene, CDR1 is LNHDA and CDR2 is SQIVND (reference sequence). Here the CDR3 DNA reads TGTGCCAGTAACCCCACGTTGGGACTAAATTCACCCCTCCACTTT. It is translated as CASNPTLGLNSPLHF.

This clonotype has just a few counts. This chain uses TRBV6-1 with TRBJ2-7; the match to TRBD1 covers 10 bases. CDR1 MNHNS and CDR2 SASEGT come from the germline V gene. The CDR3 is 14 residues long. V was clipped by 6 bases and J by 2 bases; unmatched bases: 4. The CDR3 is CASRRDRGPYEQYF. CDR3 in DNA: TGTGCCAGCAGACGGGACAGGGGACCCTACGAGCAGTACTTC.

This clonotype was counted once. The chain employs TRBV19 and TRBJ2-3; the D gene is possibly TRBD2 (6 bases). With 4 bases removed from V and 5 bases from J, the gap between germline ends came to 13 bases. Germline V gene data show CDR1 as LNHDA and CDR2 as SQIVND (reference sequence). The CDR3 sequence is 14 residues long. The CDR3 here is CASSRFYGGDTQYF. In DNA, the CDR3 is TGTGCCAGTAGTAGGTTTTACGGGGGAGATACGCAGTATTTT.

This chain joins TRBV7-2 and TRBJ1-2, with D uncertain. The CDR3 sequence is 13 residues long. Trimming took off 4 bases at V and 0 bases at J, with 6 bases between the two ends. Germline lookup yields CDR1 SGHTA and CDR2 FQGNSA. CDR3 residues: CASSYPTNYGYTF. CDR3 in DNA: TGTGCCAGCAGCTACCCCACTAACTATGGCTACACCTTC.

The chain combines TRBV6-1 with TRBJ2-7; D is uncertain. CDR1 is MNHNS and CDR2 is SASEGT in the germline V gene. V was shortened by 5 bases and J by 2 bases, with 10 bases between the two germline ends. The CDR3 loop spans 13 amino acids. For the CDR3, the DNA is TGTGCCAGCAGTAAAGGACCCACCTACGAGCAGTACTTC. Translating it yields CASSKGPTYEQYF.

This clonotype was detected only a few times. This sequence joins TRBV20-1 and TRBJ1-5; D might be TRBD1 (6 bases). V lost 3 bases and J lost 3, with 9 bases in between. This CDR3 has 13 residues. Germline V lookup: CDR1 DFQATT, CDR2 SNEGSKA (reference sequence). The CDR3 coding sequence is TGCAGTGCTAGTCGGGGGCTCAATCAGCCCCAGCATTTT. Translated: CSASRGLNQPQHF.

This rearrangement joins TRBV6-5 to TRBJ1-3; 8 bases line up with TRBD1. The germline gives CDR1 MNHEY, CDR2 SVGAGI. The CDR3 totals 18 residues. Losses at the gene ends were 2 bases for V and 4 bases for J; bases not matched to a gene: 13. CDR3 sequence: CASSYLQGGIVAGNTIYF. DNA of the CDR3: TGTGCCAGCAGTTACCTACAGGGGGGGATCGTGGCGGGAAACACCATATATTTT.

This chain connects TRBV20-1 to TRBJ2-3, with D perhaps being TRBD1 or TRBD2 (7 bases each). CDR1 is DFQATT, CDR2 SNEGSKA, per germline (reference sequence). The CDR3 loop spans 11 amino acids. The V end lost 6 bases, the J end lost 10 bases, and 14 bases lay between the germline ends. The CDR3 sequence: CSAQRGQPQYF. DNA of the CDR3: TGCAGTGCCCAGCGGGGACAGCCGCAGTATTTT.

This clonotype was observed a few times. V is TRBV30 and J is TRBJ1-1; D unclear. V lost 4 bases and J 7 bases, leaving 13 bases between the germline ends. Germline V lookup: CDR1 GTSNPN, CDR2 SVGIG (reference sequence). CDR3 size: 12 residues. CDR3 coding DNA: TGTGCCTGGAAAGGAGACGACGGTGAAGCTTTCTTT. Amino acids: CAWKGDDGEAFF. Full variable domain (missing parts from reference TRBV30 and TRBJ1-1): SQTIHQWPATLVQPVGSPLSLECTVEGTSNPNLYWYRQAAGRGLQLLFYSVGIGQISSEVPQNLSASRPQDRQFILSSKKLLLSDSGFYLCAWKGDDGEAFFGQGTRLTVV.

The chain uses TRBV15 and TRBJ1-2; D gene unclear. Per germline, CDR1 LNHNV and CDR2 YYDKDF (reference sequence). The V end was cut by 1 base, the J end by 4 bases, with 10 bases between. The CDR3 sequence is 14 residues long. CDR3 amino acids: CATSRARESYGYTF. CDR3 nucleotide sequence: TGTGCCACCAGCAGAGCACGGGAATCCTATGGCTACACCTTC.

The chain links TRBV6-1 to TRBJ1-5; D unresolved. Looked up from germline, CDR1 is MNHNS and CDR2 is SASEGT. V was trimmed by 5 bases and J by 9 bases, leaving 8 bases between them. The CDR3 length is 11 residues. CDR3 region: CASSKEGPQHF. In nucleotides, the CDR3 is TGTGCCAGCAGTAAAGAAGGGCCCCAGCATTTT.

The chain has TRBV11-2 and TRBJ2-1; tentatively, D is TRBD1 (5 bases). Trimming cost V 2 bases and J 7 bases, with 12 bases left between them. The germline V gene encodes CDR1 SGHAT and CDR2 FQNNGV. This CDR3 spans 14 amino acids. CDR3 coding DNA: TGTGCCAGCAGCTTAAATCCTAGGGGTAATGAGCAGTTCTTC. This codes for CASSLNPRGNEQFF. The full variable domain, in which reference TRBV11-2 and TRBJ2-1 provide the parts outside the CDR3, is EAGVAQSPRYKIIEKRQSVAFWCNPISGHATLYWYQQILGQGPKLLIQFQNNGVVDDSQLPKDRFSAERLKGVDSTLKIQPAKLEDSAVYLCASSLNPRGNEQFFGPGTRLTVL.

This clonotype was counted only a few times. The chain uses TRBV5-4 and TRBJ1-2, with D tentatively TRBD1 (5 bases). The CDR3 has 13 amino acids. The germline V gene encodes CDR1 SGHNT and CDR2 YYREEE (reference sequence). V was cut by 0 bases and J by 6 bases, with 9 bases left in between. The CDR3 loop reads CASSLGGRDGYTF. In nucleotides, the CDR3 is TGTGCCAGCAGCTTGGGCGGCAGGGATGGCTACACCTTC.

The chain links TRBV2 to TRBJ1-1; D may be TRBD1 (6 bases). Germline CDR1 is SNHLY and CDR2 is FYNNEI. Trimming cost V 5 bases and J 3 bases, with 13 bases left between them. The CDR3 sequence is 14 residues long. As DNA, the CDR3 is TGTGCCAGCAGTCGTAGGGGGAAATACACTGAAGCTTTCTTT. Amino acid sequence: CASSRRGKYTEAFF.

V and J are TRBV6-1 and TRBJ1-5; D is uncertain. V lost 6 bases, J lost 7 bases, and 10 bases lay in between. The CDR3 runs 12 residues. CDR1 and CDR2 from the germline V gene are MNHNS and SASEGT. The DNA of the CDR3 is TGTGCCAGCAGCTCCCCATCCCAGCCCCAGCATTTT. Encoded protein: CASSSPSQPQHF.

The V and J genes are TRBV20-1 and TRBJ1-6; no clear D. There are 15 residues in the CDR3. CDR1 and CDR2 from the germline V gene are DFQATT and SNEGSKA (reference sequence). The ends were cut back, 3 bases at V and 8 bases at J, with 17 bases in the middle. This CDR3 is CSARPPTAADSPLHF. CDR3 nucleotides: TGCAGTGCTAGGCCCCCGACGGCCGCGGATTCACCCCTCCACTTT.

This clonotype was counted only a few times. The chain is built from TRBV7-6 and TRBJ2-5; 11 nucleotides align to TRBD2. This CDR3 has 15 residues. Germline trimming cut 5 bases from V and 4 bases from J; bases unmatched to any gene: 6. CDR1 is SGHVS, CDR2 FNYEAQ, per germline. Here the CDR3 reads CASSPLAGGIETQYF. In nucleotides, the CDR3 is TGTGCCAGCAGCCCCCTAGCGGGGGGAATAGAGACCCAGTACTTC.

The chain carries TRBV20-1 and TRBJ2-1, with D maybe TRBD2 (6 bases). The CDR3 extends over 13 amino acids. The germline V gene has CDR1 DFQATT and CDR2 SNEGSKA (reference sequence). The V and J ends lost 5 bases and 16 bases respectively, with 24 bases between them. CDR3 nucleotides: TGCAGTGCTTCTCCCCCCAGTCTGGAGGGCGAATTCTTC. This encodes CSASPPSLEGEFF.

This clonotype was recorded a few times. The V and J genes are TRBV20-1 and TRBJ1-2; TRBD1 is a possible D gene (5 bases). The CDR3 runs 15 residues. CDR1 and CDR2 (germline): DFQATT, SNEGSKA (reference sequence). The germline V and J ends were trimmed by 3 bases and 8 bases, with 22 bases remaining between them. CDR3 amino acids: CSASGRERGGSGYTF. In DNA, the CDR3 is TGCAGTGCTAGTGGCAGGGAGAGGGGCGGGAGCGGCTACACCTTC.

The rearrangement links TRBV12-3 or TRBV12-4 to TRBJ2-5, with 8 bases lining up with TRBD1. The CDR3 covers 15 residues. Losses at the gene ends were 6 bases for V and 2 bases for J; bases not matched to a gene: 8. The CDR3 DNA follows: TGTGCCAGCAGGCCAGGGGGCGCAGGGCAAGAGACCCAGTACTTC. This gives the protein CASRPGGAGQETQYF.

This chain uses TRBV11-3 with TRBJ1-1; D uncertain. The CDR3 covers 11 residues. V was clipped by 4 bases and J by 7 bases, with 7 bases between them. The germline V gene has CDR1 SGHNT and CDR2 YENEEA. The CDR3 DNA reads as TGTGCCAGCAGCTCTCGAGGTGAAGCTTTCTTT. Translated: CASSSRGEAFF.

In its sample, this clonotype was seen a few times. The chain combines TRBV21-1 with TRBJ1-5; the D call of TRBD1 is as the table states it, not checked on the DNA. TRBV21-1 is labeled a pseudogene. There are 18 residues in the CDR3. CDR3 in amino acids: CASSKGRGQGKWNQPQHF. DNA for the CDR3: TGTGCCAGCAGCAAAGGTCGGGGACAGGGTAAGTGGAATCAGCCCCAGCATTTT.

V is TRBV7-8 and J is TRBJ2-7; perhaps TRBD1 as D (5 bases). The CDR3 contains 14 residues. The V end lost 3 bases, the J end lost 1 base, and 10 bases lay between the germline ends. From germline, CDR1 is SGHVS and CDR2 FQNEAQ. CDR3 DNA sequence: TGTGCCAGCAGCTTCCAGGGCGATTCCTACGAGCAGTACTTC. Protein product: CASSFQGDSYEQYF.

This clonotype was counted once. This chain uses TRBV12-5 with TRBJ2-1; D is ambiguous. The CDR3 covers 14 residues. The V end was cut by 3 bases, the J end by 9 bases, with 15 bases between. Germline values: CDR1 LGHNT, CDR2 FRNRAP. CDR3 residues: CASGFRSGWGEQFF. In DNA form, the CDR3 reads TGTGCTAGTGGTTTTAGGTCCGGGTGGGGTGAGCAGTTCTTC.

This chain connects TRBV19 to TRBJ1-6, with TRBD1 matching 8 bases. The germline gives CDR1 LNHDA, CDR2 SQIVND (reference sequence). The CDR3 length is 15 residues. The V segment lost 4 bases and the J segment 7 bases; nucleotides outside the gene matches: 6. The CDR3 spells CASSRQGRTNSPLHF. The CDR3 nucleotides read TGTGCCAGTAGTAGACAGGGGAGGACGAATTCACCCCTCCACTTT.

The CDR3 spells CATSDRPDSPLHF. CDR3 nucleotide sequence: TGTGCCACCAGTGATCGTCCGGATTCACCCCTCCACTTT. The J gene is TRBJ1-6, the V gene TRBV24-1; D is undetermined. This CDR3 is 13 amino acids long. CDR1 is KGHDR and CDR2 is SFDVKD in the germline V gene. The V end lost 3 bases, the J end lost 8 bases, and 7 bases lay between the germline ends.

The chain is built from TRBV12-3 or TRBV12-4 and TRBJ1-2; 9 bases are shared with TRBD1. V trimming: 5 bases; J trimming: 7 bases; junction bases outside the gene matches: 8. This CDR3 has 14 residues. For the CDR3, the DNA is TGTGCCAGCAGTCCACGGACAGGGGAAGGTGGCTACACCTTC. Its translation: CASSPRTGEGGYTF.

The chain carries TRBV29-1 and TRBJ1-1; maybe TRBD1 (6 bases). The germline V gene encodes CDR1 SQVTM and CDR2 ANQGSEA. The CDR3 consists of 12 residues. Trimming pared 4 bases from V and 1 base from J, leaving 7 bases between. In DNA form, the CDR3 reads TGCAGCGTTGGGACAGCGAACACTGAAGCTTTCTTT. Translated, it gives CSVGTANTEAFF.

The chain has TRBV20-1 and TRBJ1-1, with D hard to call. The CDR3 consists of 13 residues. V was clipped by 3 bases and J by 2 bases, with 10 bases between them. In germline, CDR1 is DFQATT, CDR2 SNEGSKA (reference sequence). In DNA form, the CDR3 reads TGCAGTGCTAGGGAGGACCCTAACACTGAAGCTTTCTTT. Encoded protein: CSAREDPNTEAFF.